This record concerns one T cell receptor beta chain sequence. Profiling relied on immunoSEQ multiplex PCR, and the TCRdb table lists in-frame clones only, not all of them. The sample yields 300,000 to 350,000 clones, roughly 88% seen once. CDR1 and CDR2 (germline): LNHDA, SQIVND (reference sequence). The CDR3 runs to 12 residues. J gave up 8 bases and V 5 bases, and 5 bases lay outside the gene matches. This sample was included in a study of blood T cell repertoires in COVID-19. The chain recombines TRBV19 with TRBJ1-1; 7 bases are a match to TRBD1. The source is a woman in her twenties or thirties with COVID-19, enrolled during active disease. The sequencing sample was made of peripheral blood. The CDR3: CASSGTVLEAFF. Here the CDR3 DNA reads TGTGCCAGTAGTGGGACAGTTCTCGAAGCTTTCTTT.